The clone carrying this T cell receptor beta chain was seen at least ten times. Antigen specificity is unknown. This entry belongs to a study of human T cells and chemical hapten exposure. Across the study: The study traced per-sample TCR yield variation mainly to small differences in pooled library volumes. General observations from the study: High-frequency TCRs, those above 1 in 1000, stayed the same after DPC sensitization.

Total RNA was extracted from unfractionated whole blood. V dropped 5 bases and J dropped 0; count of bases not matched to a gene: 12. This CDR3 contains 19 residues. Germline values: CDR1 SGHVS, CDR2 FQNEAQ. It was the library that attached unique molecular identifiers to individual cDNA molecules. As handled by the study authors: A typical sample had 95,638 TCRs, with about 23,224 to 690,600 overall. TCRdb fed the 5' RACE reads into MiXCR, producing one record per CDR3 protein. Clone size and V and J calls follow TCRdb, not the original study. The sample records approximately 150,000 distinct CDR3 sequences, around 4.1% being singletons.

The chain carries TRBV7-8 and TRBJ2-1, with TRBD2 matching 11 bases. The source of this sequence is a female donor in good health. The CDR3 bases are TGTGCCAGCAGCCCCACCGGGACTAGCGGATCGAGCTCCTACAATGAGCAGTTCTTC. Translating gives CASSPTGTSGSSSYNEQFF.